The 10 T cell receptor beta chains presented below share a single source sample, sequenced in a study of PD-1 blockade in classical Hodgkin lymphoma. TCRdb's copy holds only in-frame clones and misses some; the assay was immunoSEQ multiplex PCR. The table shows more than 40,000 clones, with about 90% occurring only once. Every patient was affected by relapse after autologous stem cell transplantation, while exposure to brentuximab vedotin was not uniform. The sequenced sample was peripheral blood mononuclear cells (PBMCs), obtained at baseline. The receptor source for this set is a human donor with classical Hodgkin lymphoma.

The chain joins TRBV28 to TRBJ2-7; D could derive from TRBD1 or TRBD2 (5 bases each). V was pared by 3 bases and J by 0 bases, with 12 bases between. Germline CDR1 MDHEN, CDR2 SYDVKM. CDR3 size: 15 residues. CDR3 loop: CASSFYPGSSYEQYF. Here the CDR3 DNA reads TGTGCCAGCAGTTTTTATCCAGGGAGCTCCTACGAGCAGTACTTC.

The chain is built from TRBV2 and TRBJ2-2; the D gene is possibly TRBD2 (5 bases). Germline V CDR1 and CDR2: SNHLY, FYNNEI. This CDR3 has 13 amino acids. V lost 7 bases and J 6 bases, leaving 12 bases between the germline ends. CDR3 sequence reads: CASTEQRAGELFF. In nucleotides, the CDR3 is TGTGCCAGCACCGAACAGAGGGCCGGGGAGCTGTTTTTT.

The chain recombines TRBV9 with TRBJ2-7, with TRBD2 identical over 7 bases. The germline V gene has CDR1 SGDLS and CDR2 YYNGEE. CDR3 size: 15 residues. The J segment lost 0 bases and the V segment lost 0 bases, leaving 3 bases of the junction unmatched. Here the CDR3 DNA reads TGTGCCAGCAGCGTAGCTCTAGCGGACTCCTACGAGCAGTACTTC. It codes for CASSVALADSYEQYF.

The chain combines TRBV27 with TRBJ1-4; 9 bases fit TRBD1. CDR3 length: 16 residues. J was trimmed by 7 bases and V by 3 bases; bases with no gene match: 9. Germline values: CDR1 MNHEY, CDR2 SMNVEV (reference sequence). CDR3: CASSFQRQGVTEKLFF. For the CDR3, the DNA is TGTGCCAGCAGTTTCCAGAGACAGGGGGTAACTGAAAAACTGTTTTTT.

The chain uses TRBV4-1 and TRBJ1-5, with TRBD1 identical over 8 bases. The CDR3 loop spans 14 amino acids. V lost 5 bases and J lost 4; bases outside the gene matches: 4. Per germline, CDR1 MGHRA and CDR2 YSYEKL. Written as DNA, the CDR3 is TGCGCCAGCAGCGGCGGACAGGGAAATCAGCCCCAGCATTTT. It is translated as CASSGGQGNQPQHF.

CDR3 residues: CASSLASAGGLNTQYF. CDR3 nucleotides: TGTGCCAGCAGCTTAGCGTCAGCGGGGGGGCTGAATACGCAGTATTTT. The V gene is TRBV7-6, the J gene TRBJ2-3, with 10 bases fitting TRBD2. Trimming cost V 0 bases and J 7 bases; bases outside gene matches: 7. Germline CDR1 reads SGHVS; CDR2 reads FNYEAQ. This CDR3 region has 16 residues.

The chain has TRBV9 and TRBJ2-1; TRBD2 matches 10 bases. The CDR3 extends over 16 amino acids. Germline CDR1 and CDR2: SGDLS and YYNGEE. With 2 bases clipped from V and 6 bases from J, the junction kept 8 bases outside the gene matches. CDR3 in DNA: TGTGCCAGCAGCGTCACTGCTAGCGGGGGCCCCAATGAGCAGTTCTTC. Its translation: CASSVTASGGPNEQFF.

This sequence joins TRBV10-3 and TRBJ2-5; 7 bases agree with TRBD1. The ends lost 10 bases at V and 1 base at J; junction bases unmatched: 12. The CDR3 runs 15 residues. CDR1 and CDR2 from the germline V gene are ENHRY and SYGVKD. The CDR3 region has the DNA TGTGCCACCAAAAACCCGGGACAGTCCCAAGAGACCCAGTACTTC. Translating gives CATKNPGQSQETQYF.

The CDR3 DNA reads as TGTGCCAGCAGCGGACCGGGGTTCCCCATTCAGTACTTC. It translates to CASSGPGFPIQYF. This chain joins TRBV6-1 and TRBJ2-4; D is perhaps TRBD2 (5 bases). The V end was cut by 6 bases, the J end by 9 bases, with 15 bases between. Germline V gives CDR1 MNHNS, CDR2 SASEGT. The CDR3 is made up of 13 amino acids.

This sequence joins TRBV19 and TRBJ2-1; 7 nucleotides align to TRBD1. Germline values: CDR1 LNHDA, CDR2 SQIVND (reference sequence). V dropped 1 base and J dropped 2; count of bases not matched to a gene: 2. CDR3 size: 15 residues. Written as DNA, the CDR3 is TGTGCCAGTAGTATAGCAGGGACAGCCTACAATGAGCAGTTCTTC. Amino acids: CASSIAGTAYNEQFF.